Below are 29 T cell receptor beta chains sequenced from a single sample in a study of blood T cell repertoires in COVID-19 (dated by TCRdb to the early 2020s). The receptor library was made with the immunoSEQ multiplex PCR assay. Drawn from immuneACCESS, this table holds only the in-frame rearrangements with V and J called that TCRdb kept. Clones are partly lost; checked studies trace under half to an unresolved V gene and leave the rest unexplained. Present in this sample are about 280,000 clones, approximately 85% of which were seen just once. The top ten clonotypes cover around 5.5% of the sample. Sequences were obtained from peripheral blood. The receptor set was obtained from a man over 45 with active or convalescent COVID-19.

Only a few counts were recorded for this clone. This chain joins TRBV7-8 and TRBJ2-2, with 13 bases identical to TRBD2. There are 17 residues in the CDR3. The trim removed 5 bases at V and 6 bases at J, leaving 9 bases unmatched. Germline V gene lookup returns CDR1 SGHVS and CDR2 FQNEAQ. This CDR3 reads CASSAPRTSGSPGELFF. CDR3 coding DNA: TGTGCCAGCAGCGCCCCACGGACTAGCGGGAGTCCCGGGGAGCTGTTTTTT.

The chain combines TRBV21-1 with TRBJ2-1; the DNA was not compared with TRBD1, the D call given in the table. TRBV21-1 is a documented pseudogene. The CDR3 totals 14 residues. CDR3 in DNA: TGTGCCAGCAGCTCAGGGGGTCCTTACAATGAGCAGTTCTTC. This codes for CASSSGGPYNEQFF.

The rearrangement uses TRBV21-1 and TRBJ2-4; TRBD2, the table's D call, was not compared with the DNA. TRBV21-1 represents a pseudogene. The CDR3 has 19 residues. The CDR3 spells CASHCPPHSGRLAKNIQYF. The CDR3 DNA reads TGTGCCAGTCACTGCCCTCCCCACTCCGGGAGGCTAGCCAAAAACATTCAGTACTTC.

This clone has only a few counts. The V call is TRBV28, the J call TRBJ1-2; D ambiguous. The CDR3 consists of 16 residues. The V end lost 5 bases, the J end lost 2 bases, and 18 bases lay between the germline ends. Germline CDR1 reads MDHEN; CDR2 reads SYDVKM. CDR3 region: CASSPAGRARNYGYTF. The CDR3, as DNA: TGTGCCAGCAGTCCCGCCGGGCGGGCTCGGAACTATGGCTACACCTTC.

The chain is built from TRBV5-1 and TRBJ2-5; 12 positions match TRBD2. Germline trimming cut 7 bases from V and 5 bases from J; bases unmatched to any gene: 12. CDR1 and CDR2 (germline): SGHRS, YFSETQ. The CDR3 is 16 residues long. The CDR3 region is CASQYLAGGPGETQYF. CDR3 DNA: TGCGCCAGCCAATACCTAGCGGGAGGGCCGGGGGAGACCCAGTACTTC. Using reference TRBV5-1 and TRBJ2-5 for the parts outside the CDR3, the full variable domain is KAGVTQTPRYLIKTRGQQVTLSCSPISGHRSVSWYQQTPGQGLQFLFEYFSETQRNKGNFPGRFSGRQFSNSRSEMNVSTLELGDSALYLCASQYLAGGPGETQYFGPGTRLLVL.

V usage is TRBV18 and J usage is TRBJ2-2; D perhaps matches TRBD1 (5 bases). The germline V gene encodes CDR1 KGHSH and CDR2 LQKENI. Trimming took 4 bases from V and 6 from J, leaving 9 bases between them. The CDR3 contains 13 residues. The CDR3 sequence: CASSQRGSGELFF. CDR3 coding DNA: TGTGCCAGCTCACAAAGGGGCTCCGGGGAGCTGTTTTTT.

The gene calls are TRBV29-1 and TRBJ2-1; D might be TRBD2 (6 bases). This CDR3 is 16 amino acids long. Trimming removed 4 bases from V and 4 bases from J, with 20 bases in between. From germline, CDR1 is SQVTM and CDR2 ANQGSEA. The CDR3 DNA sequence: TGCAGCGTTGTGCTCGTAGCGGCCCAAGCTTACAATGAGCAGTTCTTC. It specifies CSVVLVAAQAYNEQFF.

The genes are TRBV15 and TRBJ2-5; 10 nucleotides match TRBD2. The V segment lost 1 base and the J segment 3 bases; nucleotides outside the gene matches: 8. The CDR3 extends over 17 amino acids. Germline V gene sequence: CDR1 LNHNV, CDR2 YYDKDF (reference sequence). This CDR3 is CATSRGFSGRAEETQYF. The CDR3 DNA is TGTGCCACCAGCAGAGGATTCAGCGGGAGGGCCGAAGAGACCCAGTACTTC.

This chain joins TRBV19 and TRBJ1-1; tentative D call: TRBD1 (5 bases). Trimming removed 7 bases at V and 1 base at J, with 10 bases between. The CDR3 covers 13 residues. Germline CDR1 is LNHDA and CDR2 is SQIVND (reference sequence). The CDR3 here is CASNRQGNTEAFF. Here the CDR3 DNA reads TGTGCCAGTAATAGGCAGGGGAACACTGAAGCTTTCTTT.

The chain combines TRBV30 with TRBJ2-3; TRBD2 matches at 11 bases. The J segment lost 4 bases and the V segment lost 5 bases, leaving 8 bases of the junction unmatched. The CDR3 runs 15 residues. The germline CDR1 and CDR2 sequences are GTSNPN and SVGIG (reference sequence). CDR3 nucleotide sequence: TGTGCCTGGGGGGTAGCGGGAGGGCCTGCAGATACGCAGTATTTT. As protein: CAWGVAGGPADTQYF.

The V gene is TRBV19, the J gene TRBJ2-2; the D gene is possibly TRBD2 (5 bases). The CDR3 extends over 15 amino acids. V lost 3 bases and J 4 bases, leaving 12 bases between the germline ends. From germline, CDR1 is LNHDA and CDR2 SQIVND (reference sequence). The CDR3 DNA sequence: TGTGCCAGTAGTATCGGTGGGAGCCGCACCGGGGAGCTGTTTTTT. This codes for CASSIGGSRTGELFF.

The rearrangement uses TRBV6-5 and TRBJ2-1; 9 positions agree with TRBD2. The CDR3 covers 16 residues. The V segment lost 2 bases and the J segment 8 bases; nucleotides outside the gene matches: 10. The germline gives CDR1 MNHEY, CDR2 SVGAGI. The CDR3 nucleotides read TGTGCCAGCAGTTACATTGGGACTAGCCCTCCTCATGAGCAGTTCTTC. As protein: CASSYIGTSPPHEQFF.

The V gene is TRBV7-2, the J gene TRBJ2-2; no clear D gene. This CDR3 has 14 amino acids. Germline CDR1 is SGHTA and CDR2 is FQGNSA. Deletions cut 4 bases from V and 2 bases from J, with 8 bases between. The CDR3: CASSSGYNTGELFF. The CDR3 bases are TGTGCCAGCAGCTCAGGTTATAACACCGGGGAGCTGTTTTTT.

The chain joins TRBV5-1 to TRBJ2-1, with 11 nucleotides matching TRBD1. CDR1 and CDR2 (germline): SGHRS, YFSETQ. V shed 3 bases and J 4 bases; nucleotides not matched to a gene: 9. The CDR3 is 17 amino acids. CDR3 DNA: TGCGCCAGCAGCTCGGTATCCGGGACAGGGGGATACAATGAGCAGTTCTTC. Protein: CASSSVSGTGGYNEQFF. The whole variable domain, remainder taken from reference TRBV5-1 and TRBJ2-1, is KAGVTQTPRYLIKTRGQQVTLSCSPISGHRSVSWYQQTPGQGLQFLFEYFSETQRNKGNFPGRFSGRQFSNSRSEMNVSTLELGDSALYLCASSSVSGTGGYNEQFFGPGTRLTVL.

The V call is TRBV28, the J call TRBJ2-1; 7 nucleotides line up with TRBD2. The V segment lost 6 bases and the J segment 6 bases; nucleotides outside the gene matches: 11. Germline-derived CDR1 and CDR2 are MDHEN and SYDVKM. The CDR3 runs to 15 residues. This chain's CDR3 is CASRKGSSGSNEQFF. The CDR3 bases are TGTGCCAGCAGAAAGGGGTCTAGCGGCAGCAATGAGCAGTTCTTC.

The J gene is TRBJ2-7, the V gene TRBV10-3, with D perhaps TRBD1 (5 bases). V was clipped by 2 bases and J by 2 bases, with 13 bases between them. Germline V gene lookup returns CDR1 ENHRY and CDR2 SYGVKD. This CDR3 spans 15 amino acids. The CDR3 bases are TGTGCCATCAGTGAGGTCGGACACCGACCCTACGAGCAGTACTTC. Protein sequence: CAISEVGHRPYEQYF.

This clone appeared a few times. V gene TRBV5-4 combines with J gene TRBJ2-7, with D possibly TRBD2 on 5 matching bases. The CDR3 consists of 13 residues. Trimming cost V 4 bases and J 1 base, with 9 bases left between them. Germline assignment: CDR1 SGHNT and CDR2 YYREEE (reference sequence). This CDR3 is CASSRTGSYEQYF. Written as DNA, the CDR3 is TGTGCCAGCAGCCGGACTGGATCCTACGAGCAGTACTTC.

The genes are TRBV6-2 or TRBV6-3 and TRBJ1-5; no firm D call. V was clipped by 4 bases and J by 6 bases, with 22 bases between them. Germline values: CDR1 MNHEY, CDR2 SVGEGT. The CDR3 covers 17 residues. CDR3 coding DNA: TGTGCCAGCAGTTTACCCGCCCGACCTAGCCTTCGTCAGCCCCAGCATTTT. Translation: CASSLPARPSLRQPQHF.

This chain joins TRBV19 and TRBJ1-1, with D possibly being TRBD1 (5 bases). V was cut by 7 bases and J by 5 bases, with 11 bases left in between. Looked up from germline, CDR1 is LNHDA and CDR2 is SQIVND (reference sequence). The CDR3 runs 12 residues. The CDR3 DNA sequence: TGTGCCAGTAAGACCCGGGGGACTGAAGCTTTCTTT. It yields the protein CASKTRGTEAFF.

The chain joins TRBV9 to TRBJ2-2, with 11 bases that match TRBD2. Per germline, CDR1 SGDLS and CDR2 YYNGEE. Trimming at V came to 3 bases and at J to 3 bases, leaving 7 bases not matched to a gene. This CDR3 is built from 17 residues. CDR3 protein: CASSALAGGGHTGELFF. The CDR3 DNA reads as TGTGCCAGCAGCGCCTTAGCGGGAGGGGGGCACACCGGGGAGCTGTTTTTT.

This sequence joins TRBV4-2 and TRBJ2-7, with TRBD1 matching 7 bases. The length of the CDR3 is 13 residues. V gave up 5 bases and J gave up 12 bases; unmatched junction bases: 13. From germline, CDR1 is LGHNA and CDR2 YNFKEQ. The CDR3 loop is CASSERGTDPRYF. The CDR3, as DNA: TGTGCCAGCAGCGAAAGGGGGACAGACCCGCGGTACTTC.

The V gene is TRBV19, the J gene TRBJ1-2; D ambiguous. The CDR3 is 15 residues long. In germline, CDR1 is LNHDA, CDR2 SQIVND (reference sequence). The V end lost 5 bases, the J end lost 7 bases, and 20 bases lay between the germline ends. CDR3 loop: CASSPTRERFFGYTF. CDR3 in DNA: TGTGCCAGTAGTCCCACCCGGGAAAGATTCTTTGGCTACACCTTC.

The CDR3, as DNA: TGTGCCAGCAGCCCCCTCGGGACAGTTAACACCGGGGAGCTGTTTTTT. This gives the protein CASSPLGTVNTGELFF. The V and J genes are TRBV11-3 and TRBJ2-2; TRBD1 agrees at 7 bases. The CDR3 spans 16 residues. V gave up 5 bases and J gave up 2 bases; unmatched junction bases: 8. Germline assignment: CDR1 SGHNT and CDR2 YENEEA.

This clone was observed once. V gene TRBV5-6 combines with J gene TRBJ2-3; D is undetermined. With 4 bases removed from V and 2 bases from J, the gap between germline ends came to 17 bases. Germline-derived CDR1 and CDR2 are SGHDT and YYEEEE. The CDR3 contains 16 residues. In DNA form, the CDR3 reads TGTGCCAGCAGCCCATCGGAGAGGAAGATCACAGATACGCAGTATTTT. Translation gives CASSPSERKITDTQYF.

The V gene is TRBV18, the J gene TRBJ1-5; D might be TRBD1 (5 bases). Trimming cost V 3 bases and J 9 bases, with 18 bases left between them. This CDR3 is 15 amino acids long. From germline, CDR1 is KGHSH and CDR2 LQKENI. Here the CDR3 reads CASSPREFRRAPQHF. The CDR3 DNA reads TGTGCCAGCTCACCCCGGGAGTTCCGCAGGGCGCCCCAGCATTTT.

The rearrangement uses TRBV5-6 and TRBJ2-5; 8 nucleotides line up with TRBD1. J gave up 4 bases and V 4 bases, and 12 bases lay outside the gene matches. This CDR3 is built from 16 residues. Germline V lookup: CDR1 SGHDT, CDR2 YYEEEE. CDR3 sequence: CASSRGWQGAGETQYF. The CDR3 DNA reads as TGTGCCAGCAGCCGGGGGTGGCAGGGGGCAGGAGAGACCCAGTACTTC. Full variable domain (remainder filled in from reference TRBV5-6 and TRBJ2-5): DAGVTQSPTHLIKTRGQQVTLRCSPKSGHDTVSWYQQALGQGPQFIFQYYEEEERQRGNFPDRFSGHQFPNYSSELNVNALLLGDSALYLCASSRGWQGAGETQYFGPGTRLLVL.

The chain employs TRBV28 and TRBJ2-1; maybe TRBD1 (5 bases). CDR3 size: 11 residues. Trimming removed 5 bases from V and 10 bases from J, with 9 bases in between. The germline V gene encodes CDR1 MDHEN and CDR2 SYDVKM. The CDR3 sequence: CASSPKGEQFF. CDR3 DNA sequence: TGTGCCAGCAGTCCGAAGGGGGAGCAGTTCTTC.

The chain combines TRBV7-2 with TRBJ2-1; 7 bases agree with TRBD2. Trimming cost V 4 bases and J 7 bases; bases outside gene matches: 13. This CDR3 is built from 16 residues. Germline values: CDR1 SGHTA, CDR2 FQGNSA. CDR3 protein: CASSSRTRGGKNEQFF. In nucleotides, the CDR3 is TGTGCCAGCAGCTCCCGGACTAGGGGCGGGAAAAATGAGCAGTTCTTC.

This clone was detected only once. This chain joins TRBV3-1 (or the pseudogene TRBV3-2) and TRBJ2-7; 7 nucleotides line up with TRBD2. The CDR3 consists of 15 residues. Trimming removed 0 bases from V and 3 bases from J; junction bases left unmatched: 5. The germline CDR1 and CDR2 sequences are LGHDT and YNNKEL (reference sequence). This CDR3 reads CASSQDGGEGYEQYF. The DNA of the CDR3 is TGTGCCAGCAGCCAAGATGGGGGGGAGGGCTACGAGCAGTACTTC.